This T cell receptor beta chain stems from a study of CD8 T cells in Susac syndrome. Reverse transcription of about 0.5 to 1 ug RNA used random hexamers. With immunoSEQ multiplex PCR, TCR beta CDR3 was amplified across 54 Vbeta and 13 Jbeta. TCRdb processed the immunoSEQ multiplex PCR reads anew with MiXCR; each CDR3 protein has one entry. The sample shows about 300,000 distinct CDR3 sequences, about 91% of them seen only once. This CDR3 has 16 residues. From germline, CDR1 is SEHNR and CDR2 FQNEAQ (reference sequence). Trimming took off 1 base at V and 0 bases at J, with 10 bases between the two ends.

Source material: CD8+ T cells from PBMCs. The chain employs TRBV7-9 and TRBJ2-1, with no clear D. This TCR came from a human donor with multiple sclerosis. The CDR3 is CASSLVPSLSYNEQFF. Written as DNA, the CDR3 is TGTGCCAGCAGCTTAGTTCCAAGCCTCTCCTACAATGAGCAGTTCTTC. Filled out from reference TRBV7-9 and TRBJ2-1, the complete variable domain reads DTGVSQNPRHKITKRGQNVTFRCDPISEHNRLYWYRQTLGQGPEFLTYFQNEAQLEKSRLLSDRFSAERPKGSFSTLEIQRTEQGDSAMYLCASSLVPSLSYNEQFFGPGTRLTVL.